This TCR beta chain was retrieved from a study of blood T cell repertoires in COVID-19. About the research overall: Sites in the United States, Italy and Spain provided acute and convalescent COVID-19 samples.

Unmatched junction bases numbered 7, after V lost 1 base and J lost 2 bases. CDR1 and CDR2 (germline): LGHNA, YSLEER. The CDR3 spans 16 residues. In the study's own analysis: Amplification with reference gene primers provided the estimates of nucleated cell counts. Sequencing was performed with immunoSEQ multiplex PCR; in TCRdb, only in-frame clones are kept and a portion is missing. D and trimming were read from the DNA, whereas the V and J calls and clone size are those reported in that table. The sample yields 310,000 or so clones, nearly 90% seen once. Only a few counts were recorded for this clone.

Sequencing input: PBMCs or T cells enriched from blood (not recorded which). This sequence joins TRBV4-3 and TRBJ1-2, with 7 nucleotides matching TRBD1. This TCR derives from a woman in her 30s who had recovered from COVID-19. DNA of the CDR3: TGCGCCAGCAGCCAAGTGGGGGGACAGCAAAACTATGGCTACACCTTC. Protein sequence: CASSQVGGQQNYGYTF.